The 3 T cell receptor beta chains in this list originate from one sample, sequenced in a study of identical twins. TCRdb called the 5' RACE reads again in MiXCR, with one record for every CDR3 protein. The profile shows about 530,000 distinct CDR3 sequences, about a fifth of them singletons. The same specimen was also included in a second study, on yellow fever vaccine responses in identical twins.

Material: CD4+ T cells sorted from blood. These receptors originate from a woman younger than 35 in good health.

V gene TRBV6-1 combines with J gene TRBJ2-1; 11 bases are a match to TRBD2. The junction had 9 bases not matched to a gene; V was cut back by 5 bases and J by 6 bases. The CDR3 runs to 16 residues. Germline V gene lookup returns CDR1 MNHNS and CDR2 SASEGT. The CDR3 DNA reads as TGTGCCAGCAGTACCCCCGGGACTAGCGGAATCAATGAGCAGTTCTTC. It is translated as CASSTPGTSGINEQFF.

V gene TRBV6-5 combines with J gene TRBJ2-7; TRBD1 or TRBD2 may be the D gene (5 bases each). The CDR3 has 14 residues. The V and J ends lost 0 bases and 2 bases respectively, with 8 bases between them. Germline CDR1 reads MNHEY; CDR2 reads SVGAGI. Here the CDR3 DNA reads TGTGCCAGCAGTTACTCCCGGGGCCCCTACGAGCAGTACTTC. The encoded protein is CASSYSRGPYEQYF.

This clonotype was detected a few times. J is TRBJ2-1 and V is TRBV20-1; 7 positions match TRBD2. The CDR3 is 17 residues long. After removal of 0 bases from V and 4 bases from J, the junction contained 12 bases not matched to a gene. CDR1 is DFQATT and CDR2 is SNEGSKA in the germline V gene (reference sequence). The CDR3 region is CSARDGGRRESYNEQFF. DNA for the CDR3: TGCAGTGCTAGAGATGGGGGACGGCGGGAGTCTTACAATGAGCAGTTCTTC.